A single sample is the source of the 14 T cell receptor beta chains below, sequenced in a study of cytomegalovirus exposure and HLA in healthy donors. TCRdb keeps only in-frame clones here, not all; method: immunoSEQ multiplex PCR. The sample records roughly 90,000 clones, about 85% being singletons. Sequencing input: PBMCs. All receptors come from a man between 18 and 35 years old in good health and CMV-seropositive.

The CDR3 spells CASSLVRGQQPQHF. The CDR3 bases are TGTGCCAGCAGTTTAGTCCGAGGACAACAGCCCCAGCATTTT. The rearrangement uses TRBV28 and TRBJ1-5, with D maybe TRBD1 (5 bases). Germline CDR1 MDHEN, CDR2 SYDVKM. Trimming removed 2 bases at V and 7 bases at J, with 12 bases between. The CDR3 extends over 14 amino acids.

The genes are TRBV5-1 and TRBJ2-3; 7 bases map to TRBD1. The CDR3 sequence is 15 residues long. The ends lost 4 bases at V and 2 bases at J; junction bases unmatched: 7. CDR1 is SGHRS and CDR2 is YFSETQ in the germline V gene. As DNA, the CDR3 is TGCGCCAGCAGCCTGACAGGGATCAACACAGATACGCAGTATTTT. Translated, it gives CASSLTGINTDTQYF.

V is TRBV2 and J is TRBJ1-4; 7 nucleotides match TRBD1. This CDR3 has 16 residues. Germline V lookup: CDR1 SNHLY, CDR2 FYNNEI. V shed 5 bases, J shed 3 bases, and the junction held 9 bases outside the gene matches. CDR3 bases: TGTGCCAGCAGTCCAGGGGGAAGGGCTGCTAATGAAAAACTGTTTTTT. Its protein is CASSPGGRAANEKLFF.

V and J are TRBV5-4 and TRBJ2-5; 7 nucleotides align to TRBD1. The germline V gene has CDR1 SGHNT and CDR2 YYREEE (reference sequence). The CDR3 consists of 16 residues. V trimming: 4 bases; J trimming: 0 bases; junction bases outside the gene matches: 9. CDR3 nucleotide sequence: TGTGCCAGCAGCAAAGACAGGGCGAGGTACCAAGAGACCCAGTACTTC. Translated: CASSKDRARYQETQYF.

In DNA, the CDR3 is TGTGCCAGCAGCCTAGCGGACAGGGATATTCCAACCGAGCAGTACTTC. It codes for CASSLADRDIPTEQYF. The chain uses TRBV4-2 and TRBJ2-7; 8 bases fit TRBD1. Germline V gene sequence: CDR1 LGHNA, CDR2 YNFKEQ. V gave up 4 bases and J gave up 6 bases; unmatched junction bases: 14. The CDR3 covers 16 residues.

This clone was seen a few times. The V and J genes are TRBV30 and TRBJ2-7; 12 positions agree with TRBD2. J gave up 3 bases and V 7 bases, and 7 bases lay outside the gene matches. The CDR3 consists of 14 residues. CDR1 is GTSNPN and CDR2 is SVGIG in the germline V gene (reference sequence). CDR3 residues: CAFTTSGSLYEQYF. Written as DNA, the CDR3 is TGTGCCTTCACGACTAGCGGGAGCCTCTACGAGCAGTACTTC.

A single count supports this clone. V and J are TRBV27 and TRBJ2-7, with 12 bases identical to TRBD2. Germline CDR1 reads MNHEY; CDR2 reads SMNVEV (reference sequence). The CDR3 contains 12 residues. V gave up 8 bases and J gave up 13 bases; unmatched junction bases: 9. CDR3: CASSRTSGTLYF. The DNA for the CDR3 is TGTGCCAGCTCCCGGACTAGCGGGACATTATACTTC.

This clone occurred a few times. The genes are TRBV6-1 and TRBJ1-5, with D maybe TRBD1 (5 bases). V lost 3 bases to trimming and J lost 8 bases, with 17 bases between them. The V gene's germline CDR1 is MNHNS and CDR2 SASEGT. CDR3 length equals 15 residues. CDR3 in DNA: TGTGCCAGCAGTGACCCGGGGGGAGGTAGGGAGCCCCAGCATTTT. As protein: CASSDPGGGREPQHF.

The chain is built from TRBV5-1 and TRBJ1-2, with D perhaps TRBD1 (6 bases). V lost 0 bases and J lost 7, with 16 bases in between. This CDR3 region has 15 residues. Germline CDR1 reads SGHRS; CDR2 reads YFSETQ. Here the CDR3 DNA reads TGCGCCAGCAGCTTGGGGACAGAATTGACGGGTGGCTACACCTTC. It is translated as CASSLGTELTGGYTF. The whole variable domain, remainder taken from reference TRBV5-1 and TRBJ1-2, is KAGVTQTPRYLIKTRGQQVTLSCSPISGHRSVSWYQQTPGQGLQFLFEYFSETQRNKGNFPGRFSGRQFSNSRSEMNVSTLELGDSALYLCASSLGTELTGGYTFGSGTRLTVV.

The chain couples TRBV7-9 to TRBJ1-1; D unresolved. The CDR3 is made up of 13 amino acids. V gave up 5 bases and J gave up 4 bases, with 11 bases separating them. CDR1 SEHNR and CDR2 FQNEAQ come from the germline V gene (reference sequence). The CDR3 here is CASSPGGITEAFF. Here the CDR3 DNA reads TGTGCCAGCAGCCCCGGCGGGATCACTGAAGCTTTCTTT.

This clone was recorded a few times. The chain recombines TRBV28 with TRBJ2-7; the D gene is possibly TRBD1 (6 bases). CDR1 is MDHEN and CDR2 is SYDVKM in the germline V gene. This CDR3 has 13 residues. V lost 7 bases, J lost 4 bases, and 14 bases lay in between. The CDR3 DNA follows: TGTGCCAGCACTGGCAGGGGCAGGTACGAGCAGTACGTC. This translates into CASTGRGRYEQYV.

This chain connects TRBV19 to TRBJ2-5, with a tentative D call TRBD2 (5 bases). Germline V gives CDR1 LNHDA, CDR2 SQIVND (reference sequence). CDR3 length equals 17 residues. The ends were cut back, 1 base at V and 1 base at J, with 16 bases in the middle. DNA of the CDR3: TGTGCCAGTAGTATAGTCGGCGGGCGGGTACCCCAAGAGACCCAGTACTTC. Translating it yields CASSIVGGRVPQETQYF.

The rearrangement uses TRBV28 and TRBJ2-7; 7 nucleotides line up with TRBD2. CDR1 is MDHEN, CDR2 SYDVKM, per germline. The length of the CDR3 is 14 residues. With V trimmed by 4 bases and J by 7 bases, 10 bases remained unmatched. The CDR3: CASSSLRGVGEQYF. DNA of the CDR3: TGTGCCAGCAGTTCCCTCCGGGGGGTGGGGGAGCAGTACTTC.

The chain employs TRBV11-3 and TRBJ1-4, with D perhaps TRBD1 (5 bases). This CDR3 is built from 15 residues. The germline V and J ends were trimmed by 5 bases and 7 bases, with 17 bases remaining between them. The germline V gene encodes CDR1 SGHNT and CDR2 YENEEA. The CDR3 loop reads CASSQSPREGEKLFF. The DNA of the CDR3 is TGTGCCAGCAGCCAAAGTCCCAGGGAGGGTGAAAAACTGTTTTTT.